The 16 T cell receptor beta chains reported below all come from one sample, sequenced in a study of T cell repertoires in cytomegalovirus infection. MiXCR, run by TCRdb on the reads, gives a single entry per CDR3 protein. Here the sample spans some 180,000 distinct CDR3 sequences, approximately 19% being singletons. The sequenced sample consisted of PBMCs. These TCRs come from a human donor in good health (CMV status not recorded). Some clones in this sample may be carry-over from other donors' samples.

This clonotype was recorded many times. V and J are TRBV7-8 and TRBJ2-2; D is perhaps TRBD2 (5 bases). Trimming took 7 bases from V and 6 from J, leaving 15 bases between them. The CDR3 length is 14 residues. Per the germline V gene, CDR1 is SGHVS and CDR2 is FQNEAQ. The CDR3 nucleotides read TGTGCCAGCAATGCTGGAGGAAGACCCGGGGAGCTGTTTTTT. It codes for CASNAGGRPGELFF.

This clonotype appeared many times. The chain uses TRBV11-3 and TRBJ2-2; D is uncertain. Trimming shortened V by 8 bases and J by 4 bases, and 5 bases separated the two germline ends. The CDR3 runs 11 residues. In germline, CDR1 is SGHNT, CDR2 YENEEA. CDR3 coding DNA: TGTGCCAGCGGCATCACCGGGGAGCTGTTTTTT. As protein: CASGITGELFF.

This chain uses TRBV29-1 with TRBJ1-2; D might be TRBD1 (6 bases). The CDR3 extends over 14 amino acids. Trimming took 1 base from V and 3 from J, leaving 12 bases between them. Germline-derived CDR1 and CDR2 are SQVTM and ANQGSEA. CDR3 sequence (DNA): TGCAGCGTTGAAGGCGGAGGGGGTCACTATGGCTACACCTTC. As protein: CSVEGGGGHYGYTF.

This clonotype has only a few counts. The rearrangement links TRBV6-5 to TRBJ1-2; the D gene is possibly TRBD1 (5 bases). CDR1 MNHEY and CDR2 SVGAGI come from the germline V gene. Trimming shortened V by 6 bases and J by 6 bases, and 11 bases separated the two germline ends. The length of the CDR3 is 12 residues. CDR3 coding DNA: TGTGCCAGCAGCTCCCGGGGGGATGGCTACACCTTC. It specifies CASSSRGDGYTF.

Points on this clonotype: A much bigger clone sits one base away, suggesting this may be a read error. The rearrangement links TRBV28 to TRBJ2-7; D gene ambiguous. CDR3 length: 12 residues. CDR1 is MDHEN and CDR2 is SYDVKM in the germline V gene. Trimming shortened V by 7 bases and J by 3 bases, and 10 bases separated the two germline ends. In nucleotides, the CDR3 is TGTGCCAGCACGATTAGACTCTACGAGCAGTACTTC. Translation gives CASTIRLYEQYF.

This clonotype has ten or more counts. The rearrangement links TRBV7-9 to TRBJ2-2, with 9 bases fitting TRBD2. From germline, CDR1 is SEHNR and CDR2 FQNEAQ (reference sequence). The CDR3 is made up of 16 amino acids. Trimming at V came to 6 bases and at J to 4 bases, leaving 9 bases not matched to a gene. The CDR3 DNA reads as TGTGCCAGCAGTTCCCGGGGACTAGCCGTCACCGGGGAGCTGTTTTTT. It specifies CASSSRGLAVTGELFF.

Many counts were recorded for this clonotype. This rearrangement joins TRBV27 to TRBJ2-7; 8 bases line up with TRBD2. Germline values: CDR1 MNHEY, CDR2 SMNVEV (reference sequence). With V trimmed by 3 bases and J by 3 bases, 13 bases remained unmatched. The CDR3 has 17 amino acids. CDR3 amino acids: CASSFPRGAGGHYEQYF. In nucleotides, the CDR3 is TGTGCCAGCAGTTTCCCGCGCGGGGCGGGAGGCCACTACGAGCAGTACTTC.

The DNA for the CDR3 is TGTGCCAGCAGCTTAAATCGGACTAGCGGGAGGACAGATACGCAGTATTTT. Translated: CASSLNRTSGRTDTQYF. The V gene is TRBV7-2, the J gene TRBJ2-3, with TRBD2 matching over 14 bases. This CDR3 spans 17 amino acids. CDR1 is SGHTA, CDR2 FQGNSA, per germline. With 2 bases clipped from V and 3 bases from J, the junction kept 4 bases outside the gene matches.

V gene TRBV7-2 combines with J gene TRBJ2-7; 11 positions agree with TRBD2. The CDR3 is 15 residues long. CDR1 and CDR2 (germline): SGHTA, FQGNSA. The trim removed 5 bases at V and 3 bases at J, leaving 6 bases unmatched. The CDR3 here is CASSGAGTSGYEQYF. Written as DNA, the CDR3 is TGTGCCAGCAGCGGAGCCGGGACTAGCGGCTACGAGCAGTACTTC.

To note about this clonotype: Just one base apart from a much larger clone, this may be a read error. No conserved phenylalanine or tryptophan ends this CDR3, so it is likely a read error. The chain uses TRBV12-3 or TRBV12-4 and TRBJ2-5, with 11 bases aligning to TRBD1. The CDR3 runs to 15 residues. The trim removed 5 bases at V and 4 bases at J, leaving 6 bases unmatched. CDR3 amino acids: CASSLGQGARETQYS. The CDR3 region has the DNA TGTGCCAGCAGTCTAGGACAGGGGGCCCGAGAGACCCAGTACTCC.

The chain recombines TRBV12-3 or TRBV12-4 with TRBJ2-1; D is undetermined. V dropped 4 bases and J dropped 8 bases, with 9 bases sitting between them. The CDR3 has 12 residues. The CDR3: CASSSDSYEQFF. In DNA, the CDR3 is TGTGCCAGCAGTTCCGACTCCTATGAGCAGTTCTTC.

The chain links TRBV27 to TRBJ2-1; D may be TRBD2 (5 bases). This CDR3 contains 13 residues. Germline CDR1 and CDR2: MNHEY and SMNVEV (reference sequence). Trimming took off 5 bases at V and 10 bases at J, with 15 bases between the two ends. The CDR3 coding sequence is TGTGCCAGCAGTCTCGCGCCCTCGGGAGAGCAGTTCTTC. This encodes CASSLAPSGEQFF.

The chain couples TRBV20-1 to TRBJ2-4, with 12 nucleotides matching TRBD2. Germline CDR1 is DFQATT and CDR2 is SNEGSKA (reference sequence). The CDR3 is made up of 18 amino acids. The trim removed 5 bases at V and 4 bases at J, leaving 15 bases unmatched. The DNA for the CDR3 is TGCAGTGCTCTATTGACTAGCGGGGGACCCCAGAAGAAAAACATTCAGTACTTC. Translation: CSALLTSGGPQKKNIQYF.

V is TRBV18 and J is TRBJ2-1; 7 nucleotides line up with TRBD1. This CDR3 spans 17 amino acids. CDR1 and CDR2 from the germline V gene are KGHSH and LQKENI. V lost 6 bases and J lost 5; bases outside the gene matches: 16. CDR3 loop: CASSPIGGAPANNEQFF. The CDR3, as DNA: TGTGCCAGCTCCCCCATAGGGGGCGCCCCGGCGAACAATGAGCAGTTCTTC.

A remark on this clonotype: This may arise from a read error, as a much more abundant clone is one base away. The rearrangement uses TRBV12-3 or TRBV12-4 and TRBJ2-5; TRBD2 might be the D (6 bases). This CDR3 has 14 residues. V lost 6 bases to trimming and J lost 6 bases, with 17 bases between them. The CDR3 DNA reads as TGTGCCAGCAGCCAGCTCCCGGGAGCGAAGACCCAGTACTTC. This gives the protein CASSQLPGAKTQYF.

This clonotype has a handful of counts. The CDR3 here is CATGTSGIYEQYF. The CDR3 bases are TGTGCCACCGGGACTAGCGGGATATACGAGCAGTACTTC. The V gene is TRBV7-9, the J gene TRBJ2-7, with 13 bases identical to TRBD2. This CDR3 has 13 amino acids. With 10 bases clipped from V and 4 bases from J, the junction kept 4 bases outside the gene matches. Germline-derived CDR1 and CDR2 are SEHNR and FQNEAQ (reference sequence). The variable domain in full, completed from reference TRBV7-9 and TRBJ2-7, reads DTGVSQNPRHKITKRGQNVTFRCDPISEHNRLYWYRQTLGQGPEFLTYFQNEAQLEKSRLLSDRFSAERPKGSFSTLEIQRTEQGDSAMYLCATGTSGIYEQYFGPGTRLTVT.